Each of the 32 T cell receptor beta chains below was sequenced from the same sample in a study of PD-L1 blockade in urothelial cancer. Measured with immunoSEQ multiplex PCR; TCRdb has only the in-frame clones, and not every one. Counted here are roughly 120,000 clones, roughly 89% occurring once; the ten biggest clones make up approximately 1.7%. Time point denoted: peripheral blood 6 weeks after treatment start. The specimen comprised PBMCs, sampled around atezolizumab (anti-PD-L1) treatment. The source of these receptors is a man aged 55 to 70 with urothelial cancer.

The chain links TRBV5-1 to TRBJ1-1; D remains ambiguous. The V gene lost 0 bases and the J gene lost 0 bases, with 3 bases spanning the gap. The CDR3 has 13 amino acids. Germline CDR1 and CDR2: SGHRS and YFSETQ. CDR3 bases: TGCGCCAGCAGCTTGGACATGAACACTGAAGCTTTCTTT. As protein: CASSLDMNTEAFF.

The chain combines TRBV2 with TRBJ2-7; D is perhaps TRBD1 (5 bases). Germline V gene sequence: CDR1 SNHLY, CDR2 FYNNEI. Trimming left V 10 bases short and J 6 bases short, with 19 bases between. The CDR3 is 13 residues long. CDR3: CATLLDTVGEQYF. CDR3 coding DNA: TGTGCCACCTTGCTGGACACGGTGGGCGAGCAGTACTTC. The full variable domain, completed using reference TRBV2 and TRBJ2-7, is EPEVTQTPSHQVTQMGQEVILRCVPISNHLYFYWYRQILGQKVEFLVSFYNNEISEKSEIFDDQFSVERPDGSNFTLKIRSTKLEDSAMYFCATLLDTVGEQYFGPGTRLTVT.

In its sample, this clone was seen once. In the same sample, other DNA sequences code for this CDR3. The chain carries TRBV5-1 and TRBJ2-3; D might be TRBD2 (6 bases). From germline, CDR1 is SGHRS and CDR2 YFSETQ. Trimming took 2 bases from V and 3 from J, leaving 10 bases between them. There are 14 residues in the CDR3. The CDR3 bases are TGCGCCAGCAGCTTCGGGGGAGGAACAGATACGCAGTATTTT. It translates to CASSFGGGTDTQYF.

V gene TRBV9 combines with J gene TRBJ1-1; 10 nucleotides align to TRBD1. V shed 4 bases, J shed 12 bases, and the junction held 9 bases outside the gene matches. CDR3 size: 13 residues. CDR1 and CDR2 (germline): SGDLS, YYNGEE. The CDR3 DNA reads as TGTGCCAGCAGCTTAGGGACAGGGGATTTAACTTTCTTT. Protein sequence: CASSLGTGDLTFF.

This chain connects TRBV7-8 to TRBJ1-5; 8 bases are a match to TRBD1. The CDR3 sequence is 18 residues long. Germline CDR1 is SGHVS and CDR2 is FQNEAQ. The V segment lost 1 base and the J segment 4 bases; nucleotides outside the gene matches: 12. The CDR3 reads CASSLEGARTGMNQPQHF. CDR3 coding DNA: TGTGCCAGCAGCTTAGAAGGGGCAAGGACAGGGATGAATCAGCCCCAGCATTTT.

V is TRBV5-1 and J is TRBJ2-5; 7 nucleotides agree with TRBD2. This CDR3 comprises 15 residues. The ends lost 3 bases at V and 5 bases at J; junction bases unmatched: 10. Per germline, CDR1 SGHRS and CDR2 YFSETQ. For the CDR3, the DNA is TGCGCCAGCAGCTCGGTGGGAGGGTCCCGGGAGACCCAGTACTTC. It encodes CASSSVGGSRETQYF.

The chain uses TRBV6-1 and TRBJ1-2; D not resolved. CDR1 and CDR2 from the germline V gene are MNHNS and SASEGT. CDR3 length: 14 residues. Deletions cut 0 bases from V and 4 bases from J, with 9 bases between. CDR3 bases: TGTGCCAGCAGTGAAGCGCGGGCAGCCTATGGCTACACCTTC. Translating it yields CASSEARAAYGYTF.

The chain joins TRBV5-6 to TRBJ2-1; 10 bases line up with TRBD2. J was trimmed by 1 base and V by 2 bases; bases with no gene match: 6. This CDR3 region has 17 residues. Germline CDR1 SGHDT, CDR2 YYEEEE. The DNA of the CDR3 is TGTGCCAGCAGCTTAGGTCTAGCGGGAGATTCCTACAATGAGCAGTTCTTC. Amino acid sequence: CASSLGLAGDSYNEQFF.

J is TRBJ2-7 and V is TRBV2; 9 bases are a match to TRBD1. Germline loops: CDR1 SNHLY, CDR2 FYNNEI. J was trimmed by 7 bases and V by 6 bases; bases with no gene match: 7. CDR3 size: 13 residues. The CDR3 DNA is TGTGCCAGCAGGTCCGGGACAGGGCTTGAGCAGTACTTC. Its protein is CASRSGTGLEQYF.

The V and J genes are TRBV5-4 and TRBJ2-2; 8 nucleotides agree with TRBD1. V gave up 5 bases and J gave up 5 bases; unmatched junction bases: 5. The CDR3 loop spans 14 amino acids. Per germline, CDR1 SGHNT and CDR2 YYREEE (reference sequence). The CDR3 sequence is CASSRTGITGELFF. CDR3 coding DNA: TGTGCCAGCAGTCGGACAGGGATAACCGGGGAGCTGTTTTTT.

The chain uses TRBV5-1 and TRBJ2-1, with 9 bases identical to TRBD2. Trimming at V came to 3 bases and at J to 7 bases, leaving 8 bases not matched to a gene. Per germline, CDR1 SGHRS and CDR2 YFSETQ. The CDR3 totals 15 residues. The CDR3 region has the DNA TGCGCCAGCAGCTCCGGACTAGCGAGCGGAAATGAGCAGTTCTTC. Protein: CASSSGLASGNEQFF.

DNA for the CDR3: TGTGCCAGCAGCCCACGAGGGACATCAGGGAGAACAGATACGCAGTATTTT. The encoded protein is CASSPRGTSGRTDTQYF. The V call is TRBV4-2, the J call TRBJ2-3, with D perhaps TRBD1 (6 bases). Germline V gene lookup returns CDR1 LGHNA and CDR2 YNFKEQ. V lost 4 bases and J lost 3, with 20 bases in between. The CDR3 totals 17 residues.

The genes are TRBV7-9 and TRBJ2-5, with D possibly being TRBD1 (8 bases). Between the trimmed V and J ends, which lost 0 bases and 4 bases, there was a span of 21 bases. The CDR3 has 18 amino acids. From germline, CDR1 is SEHNR and CDR2 FQNEAQ (reference sequence). CDR3 nucleotide sequence: TGTGCCAGCAGCTTAGCCCGACTATGGACAGGGAGGGTAGAGACCCAGTACTTC. This encodes CASSLARLWTGRVETQYF.

This sequence joins TRBV4-2 and TRBJ2-2; 7 bases are shared with TRBD2. Germline V gene data show CDR1 as LGHNA and CDR2 as YNFKEQ. Trimming at V came to 8 bases and at J to 1 base, leaving 4 bases not matched to a gene. This CDR3 region has 14 residues. CDR3 nucleotides: TGTGCCAGCGGTCTAGCGGTGAACACCGGGGAGCTGTTTTTT. Protein product: CASGLAVNTGELFF.

The V gene is TRBV23-1, the J gene TRBJ2-7; D not certain. TRBV23-1 is an open reading frame, and its role is uncertain. V was shortened by 3 bases and J by 0 bases, with 15 bases between the two germline ends. The CDR3 loop spans 16 amino acids. This CDR3 is CASSQSAAELSYEQYF. The DNA of the CDR3 is TGCGCCAGCAGTCAGAGTGCGGCGGAGCTCTCCTACGAGCAGTACTTC.

This sequence joins TRBV5-6 and TRBJ1-5; possibly TRBD1 for D (6 bases). Germline V gene data show CDR1 as SGHDT and CDR2 as YYEEEE. The CDR3 length is 14 residues. The V end was cut by 4 bases, the J end by 6 bases, with 14 bases between. The chain's CDR3 is CASSREGGAQPQHF. In nucleotides, the CDR3 is TGTGCCAGCAGCCGGGAAGGGGGGGCTCAGCCCCAGCATTTT.

This sequence joins TRBV5-1 and TRBJ2-5, with D unclear. Germline V gives CDR1 SGHRS, CDR2 YFSETQ. Trimming pared 0 bases from V and 4 bases from J, leaving 4 bases between. The CDR3 runs 12 residues. CDR3 loop: CASSLGIETQYF. The CDR3 DNA reads TGCGCCAGCAGCTTGGGTATAGAGACCCAGTACTTC.

This chain uses TRBV5-4 with TRBJ1-3; D gene uncertain. This CDR3 region has 15 residues. Germline CDR1 is SGHNT and CDR2 is YYREEE (reference sequence). V lost 4 bases, J lost 0 bases, and 11 bases lay in between. The CDR3 sequence is CASSTDPGSGNTIYF. As DNA, the CDR3 is TGTGCCAGCAGCACAGACCCCGGCTCTGGAAACACCATATATTTT.

The J gene is TRBJ2-2, the V gene TRBV5-1, with 7 positions matching TRBD1. Per germline, CDR1 SGHRS and CDR2 YFSETQ. After removal of 4 bases from V and 7 bases from J, the junction contained 13 bases not matched to a gene. CDR3 size: 16 residues. CDR3 coding DNA: TGCGCCAGCAGCGACGTGGGACAGTCCCTTGGCGGGGAGCTGTTTTTT. Its translation is CASSDVGQSLGGELFF.

The rearrangement joins TRBV5-1 to TRBJ2-7, with D possibly being TRBD1 (6 bases). Trimming left V 4 bases short and J 3 bases short, with 11 bases between. Germline V CDR1 and CDR2: SGHRS, YFSETQ. The CDR3 covers 13 residues. The CDR3 region is CASSVIQGYEQYF. The DNA for the CDR3 is TGCGCCAGCAGCGTAATACAGGGCTACGAGCAGTACTTC. Combining the CDR3 with reference TRBV5-1 and TRBJ2-7 gives the whole variable domain KAGVTQTPRYLIKTRGQQVTLSCSPISGHRSVSWYQQTPGQGLQFLFEYFSETQRNKGNFPGRFSGRQFSNSRSEMNVSTLELGDSALYLCASSVIQGYEQYFGPGTRLTVT.

The chain recombines TRBV19 with TRBJ1-5; D remains ambiguous. CDR3 length: 17 residues. Per germline, CDR1 LNHDA and CDR2 SQIVND (reference sequence). V was pared by 6 bases and J by 0 bases, with 18 bases between. CDR3 amino acids: CASRNQVNRDSNQPQHF. The CDR3 DNA is TGTGCCAGTAGGAACCAGGTGAATCGGGATAGCAATCAGCCCCAGCATTTT. Complete variable domain (other parts from reference TRBV19 and TRBJ1-5): DGGITQSPKYLFRKEGQNVTLSCEQNLNHDAMYWYRQDPGQGLRLIYYSQIVNDFQKGDIAEGYSVSREKKESFPLTVTSAQKNPTAFYLCASRNQVNRDSNQPQHFGDGTRLSIL.

The chain combines TRBV19 with TRBJ2-5, with D perhaps matching TRBD1 (7 bases). Per germline, CDR1 LNHDA and CDR2 SQIVND (reference sequence). This CDR3 region has 15 residues. Between the trimmed V and J ends, which lost 0 bases and 4 bases, there was a span of 12 bases. In DNA, the CDR3 is TGTGCCAGTAGTATAGATTCAGGGGGAGGAGAGACCCAGTACTTC. It is translated as CASSIDSGGGETQYF.

The chain links TRBV11-1 to TRBJ1-1; D gene unclear. This CDR3 region has 14 residues. Trimming removed 5 bases at V and 2 bases at J, with 12 bases between. In germline, CDR1 is SGHAT, CDR2 FQDESV (reference sequence). The DNA of the CDR3 is TGTGCCAGCAGCCCTAGCGGGAGTAACACTGAAGCTTTCTTT. Amino acid sequence: CASSPSGSNTEAFF.

The chain has TRBV6-6 and TRBJ2-2; 13 nucleotides agree with TRBD2. This CDR3 has 16 amino acids. V gave up 4 bases and J gave up 7 bases; unmatched junction bases: 6. Germline V gene data show CDR1 as MNHNY and CDR2 as SVGAGI (reference sequence). This CDR3 is CASSSHRLAGGGELFF. The DNA for the CDR3 is TGTGCCAGCAGTTCCCACCGACTAGCGGGAGGCGGGGAGCTGTTTTTT.

This sequence joins TRBV15 and TRBJ2-7; D is ambiguous. Germline assignment: CDR1 LNHNV and CDR2 YYDKDF (reference sequence). This CDR3 spans 13 amino acids. The germline V and J ends were trimmed by 3 bases and 2 bases, with 8 bases remaining between them. The CDR3 here is CATSRSLTYEQYF. In DNA, the CDR3 is TGTGCCACCAGCAGGTCCCTAACCTACGAGCAGTACTTC.

The genes are TRBV10-3 and TRBJ2-5, with D maybe TRBD1 (5 bases). Trimming took 0 bases from V and 5 from J, leaving 13 bases between them. The CDR3 consists of 15 residues. CDR1 and CDR2 from the germline V gene are ENHRY and SYGVKD. Written as DNA, the CDR3 is TGTGCCATCAGTGAGTCGTCTAGGGGTCGCGAGACCCAGTACTTC. It specifies CAISESSRGRETQYF.

The chain combines TRBV2 with TRBJ2-7, with 10 bases aligning to TRBD1. The CDR3 runs to 15 residues. In germline, CDR1 is SNHLY, CDR2 FYNNEI. J lost 4 bases, V lost 10 bases, and 13 bases had no gene match. The CDR3 sequence is CAIIQTGTGEYEQYF. The CDR3 region has the DNA TGTGCCATCATCCAAACCGGGACAGGGGAATACGAGCAGTACTTC.

The sample holds one count of this clone. This chain links TRBV7-3 with TRBJ2-1; 7 positions agree with TRBD2. The CDR3 is made up of 14 amino acids. CDR1 and CDR2 (germline): SGHTA, FQGTGA. Trimming removed 5 bases from V and 0 bases from J; junction bases left unmatched: 1. This CDR3 reads CASSLAASYNEQFF. The CDR3, as DNA: TGTGCCAGCAGCCTAGCGGCCTCCTACAATGAGCAGTTCTTC.

This clone was observed a handful of times. The V call is TRBV6-5, the J call TRBJ2-2; 7 nucleotides match TRBD1. Trimming cost V 6 bases and J 3 bases; bases outside gene matches: 4. Looked up from germline, CDR1 is MNHEY and CDR2 is SVGAGI. The CDR3 consists of 14 residues. Written as DNA, the CDR3 is TGTGCCAGCAGAACCGACAGGGACACCGGGGAGCTGTTTTTT. This sequence encodes CASRTDRDTGELFF.

The CDR3 here is CASSPTGTGNYGYTF. For the CDR3, the DNA is TGTGCCAGCAGCCCAACCGGGACAGGGAACTATGGCTACACCTTC. V gene TRBV7-2 combines with J gene TRBJ1-2; 9 nucleotides match TRBD1. Trimming at V came to 5 bases and at J to 2 bases, leaving 6 bases not matched to a gene. The CDR3 length is 15 residues. In germline, CDR1 is SGHTA, CDR2 FQGNSA.

This chain uses TRBV5-1 with TRBJ2-7; D is possibly TRBD1 (5 bases). Trimming left V 0 bases short and J 5 bases short, with 15 bases between. The CDR3 extends over 15 amino acids. CDR1 SGHRS and CDR2 YFSETQ come from the germline V gene. Here the CDR3 DNA reads TGCGCCAGCAGCTTGGGGGGCTCCCTCGGAGACGAGCAGTACTTC. Amino acids: CASSLGGSLGDEQYF.

This chain connects TRBV30 to TRBJ1-2; D may be TRBD1 (5 bases). V was cut by 0 bases and J by 6 bases, with 14 bases left in between. The CDR3 loop spans 14 amino acids. The V gene's germline CDR1 is GTSNPN and CDR2 SVGIG (reference sequence). CDR3 nucleotides: TGTGCCTGGAGTGTACGGGGGGGAGAGAATGGCTACACCTTC. Its protein product is CAWSVRGGENGYTF.